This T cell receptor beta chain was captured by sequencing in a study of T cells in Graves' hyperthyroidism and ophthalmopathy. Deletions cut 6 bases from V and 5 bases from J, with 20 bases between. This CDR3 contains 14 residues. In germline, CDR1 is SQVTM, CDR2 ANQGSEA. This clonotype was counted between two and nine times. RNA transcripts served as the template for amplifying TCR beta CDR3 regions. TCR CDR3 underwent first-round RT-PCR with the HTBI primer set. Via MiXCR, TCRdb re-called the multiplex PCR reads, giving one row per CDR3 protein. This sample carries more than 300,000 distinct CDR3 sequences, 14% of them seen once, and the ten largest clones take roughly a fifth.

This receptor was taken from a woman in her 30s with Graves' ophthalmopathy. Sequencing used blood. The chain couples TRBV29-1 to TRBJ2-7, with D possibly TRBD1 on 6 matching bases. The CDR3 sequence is CSVGPWGHNHEQYF. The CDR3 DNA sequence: TGCAGCGTCGGACCCTGGGGGCATAACCACGAGCAGTACTTC.